These 16 T cell receptor beta chains were sequenced from one sample in a study of blood T cell repertoires in COVID-19. Sequencing was performed with immunoSEQ multiplex PCR; in TCRdb, only in-frame clones are kept and a portion is missing. The sample shows more than 300,000 clones, more than 75% of them seen only once. Material for sequencing was peripheral blood. The receptors derive from a woman in her twenties or thirties with COVID-19, enrolled during active disease.

The count of this clone is one. J is TRBJ2-1 and V is TRBV6-6, with D maybe TRBD2 (6 bases). Germline V CDR1 and CDR2: MNHNY, SVGAGI (reference sequence). The CDR3 is 13 residues long. V was shortened by 0 bases and J by 10 bases, with 10 bases between the two germline ends. The CDR3 here is CASSYSKAGEQFF. DNA of the CDR3: TGTGCCAGCAGTTACTCGAAGGCGGGGGAGCAGTTCTTC.

This clone was recorded once. The chain uses TRBV5-1 and TRBJ1-2, with a weak D call TRBD1 (6 bases). The V end was cut by 5 bases, the J end by 3 bases, with 17 bases between. The germline CDR1 and CDR2 sequences are SGHRS and YFSETQ. This CDR3 has 15 residues. CDR3 in DNA: TGCGCCAGCAGGGGGGACACCTCTTCCTACTATGGCTACACCTTC. Amino acids: CASRGDTSSYYGYTF.

Regarding this clone: Different DNA sequences within this sample yield the same CDR3. This chain links TRBV30 with TRBJ2-5; D is perhaps TRBD1 (6 bases). CDR1 GTSNPN and CDR2 SVGIG come from the germline V gene (reference sequence). V was clipped by 0 bases and J by 4 bases, with 6 bases between them. The CDR3 covers 12 residues. The CDR3 spells CAWSVQGETQYF. As DNA, the CDR3 is TGTGCCTGGAGTGTACAGGGAGAGACCCAGTACTTC. The entire variable domain, with the rest obtained from reference TRBV30 and TRBJ2-5, is as follows: SQTIHQWPATLVQPVGSPLSLECTVEGTSNPNLYWYRQAAGRGLQLLFYSVGIGQISSEVPQNLSASRPQDRQFILSSKKLLLSDSGFYLCAWSVQGETQYFGPGTRLLVL.

V and J are TRBV6-1 and TRBJ1-5; D gene unclear. V was shortened by 3 bases and J by 6 bases, with 9 bases between the two germline ends. Germline V gene data show CDR1 as MNHNS and CDR2 as SASEGT. The CDR3 is 13 residues long. The CDR3 protein is CASSELVAQPQHF. The CDR3 bases are TGTGCCAGCAGTGAGTTGGTGGCTCAGCCCCAGCATTTT.

The chain has TRBV29-1 and TRBJ1-2; 11 nucleotides match TRBD1. The CDR3 loop spans 14 amino acids. Per the germline V gene, CDR1 is SQVTM and CDR2 is ANQGSEA. After removal of 7 bases from V and 6 bases from J, the junction contained 10 bases not matched to a gene. In DNA, the CDR3 is TGCAGCGCCGCCCTCTGGGACAGGGGGGATGGCTACACCTTC. It is translated as CSAALWDRGDGYTF.

The chain employs TRBV5-4 and TRBJ2-2; a possible D gene is TRBD1 (5 bases). Germline V gene sequence: CDR1 SGHNT, CDR2 YYREEE (reference sequence). With 0 bases removed from V and 3 bases from J, the gap between germline ends came to 12 bases. This CDR3 is built from 16 residues. The CDR3 here is CASSLASQGYTGELFF. CDR3 nucleotides: TGTGCCAGCAGCTTGGCAAGCCAGGGCTACACCGGGGAGCTGTTTTTT.

V gene TRBV7-8 combines with J gene TRBJ2-5; 8 nucleotides align to TRBD1. Trimming took 1 base from V and 4 from J; bases not matched to a gene: 5. CDR3 size: 15 residues. The V gene's germline CDR1 is SGHVS and CDR2 FQNEAQ. The CDR3, as DNA: TGTGCCAGCAGCTTAGTTCGAGGACAGGGAGAGACCCAGTACTTC. Its translation is CASSLVRGQGETQYF.

This clone appeared a single time. The chain couples TRBV28 to TRBJ1-5; D remains unclear. V was cut by 7 bases and J by 3 bases, with 13 bases left in between. The CDR3 contains 14 residues. Per germline, CDR1 MDHEN and CDR2 SYDVKM. CDR3 nucleotides: TGTGCCAGCACCCCGGGGAGGTCCAATCAGCCCCAGCATTTT. This gives the protein CASTPGRSNQPQHF.

The chain employs TRBV15 and TRBJ2-2; 10 bases line up with TRBD2. This CDR3 contains 18 residues. V was pared by 0 bases and J by 4 bases, with 8 bases of the junction left unmatched. Germline CDR1 and CDR2: LNHNV and YYDKDF (reference sequence). CDR3 DNA: TGTGCCACCAGCAGAGACTACGGAGCGGGAGGGGCCACCGGGGAGCTGTTTTTT. This gives the protein CATSRDYGAGGATGELFF.

The chain recombines TRBV18 with TRBJ2-7; the match to TRBD1 covers 9 bases. The length of the CDR3 is 16 residues. V dropped 2 bases and J dropped 5; count of bases not matched to a gene: 10. CDR1 KGHSH and CDR2 LQKENI come from the germline V gene. The CDR3 protein is CASSPTPGQGIDEQYF. The DNA for the CDR3 is TGTGCCAGCTCACCAACCCCGGGACAGGGAATCGACGAGCAGTACTTC.

The chain carries TRBV27 and TRBJ2-7; perhaps TRBD1 as D (6 bases). The germline gives CDR1 MNHEY, CDR2 SMNVEV (reference sequence). Trimming pared 0 bases from V and 0 bases from J, leaving 9 bases between. The CDR3 length is 15 residues. CDR3 sequence: CASSLSAGASYEQYF. The DNA for the CDR3 is TGTGCCAGCAGTTTATCCGCAGGGGCCTCCTACGAGCAGTACTTC.

The chain recombines TRBV28 with TRBJ2-3; maybe TRBD1 (6 bases). The CDR3 is 15 amino acids. Looked up from germline, CDR1 is MDHEN and CDR2 is SYDVKM. Trimming took off 6 bases at V and 3 bases at J, with 16 bases between the two ends. The chain's CDR3 is CASSPPDRPTDTQYF. As DNA, the CDR3 is TGTGCCAGCAGCCCCCCAGACAGGCCTACAGATACGCAGTATTTT.

The CDR3: CASSQGSGLGDQPQHF. CDR3 DNA sequence: TGCGCCAGCAGCCAAGGATCGGGACTGGGGGATCAGCCCCAGCATTTT. This sequence joins TRBV4-1 and TRBJ1-5; a possible D gene is TRBD1 (5 bases). The CDR3 has 16 residues. Between the trimmed V and J ends, which lost 1 base and 5 bases, there was a span of 15 bases. The germline gives CDR1 MGHRA, CDR2 YSYEKL.

This clone was counted between two and nine times. The rearrangement uses TRBV11-2 and TRBJ2-7, with D possibly TRBD1 on 5 matching bases. Trimming pared 4 bases from V and 3 bases from J, leaving 16 bases between. This CDR3 is built from 15 residues. Germline-derived CDR1 and CDR2 are SGHAT and FQNNGV. The CDR3 coding sequence is TGTGCCAGCAGCTCCCTCAGGGCGAACGTCTACGAGCAGTACTTC. Residues: CASSSLRANVYEQYF.

The chain couples TRBV27 to TRBJ1-2; TRBD1 aligns across 9 bases. The CDR3 is 13 residues long. Germline V gene data show CDR1 as MNHEY and CDR2 as SMNVEV (reference sequence). The V and J ends lost 5 bases and 8 bases, in that order; junction bases with no gene match: 6. This CDR3 reads CASSTGTGRGYTF. The CDR3 DNA follows: TGTGCCAGCAGTACGGGGACAGGGCGAGGCTACACCTTC.

V is TRBV2 and J is TRBJ2-1; TRBD2 agrees at 8 bases. This CDR3 spans 15 amino acids. Trimming at V came to 4 bases and at J to 9 bases, leaving 11 bases not matched to a gene. Per the germline V gene, CDR1 is SNHLY and CDR2 is FYNNEI. The CDR3 region has the DNA TGTGCCAGCAGTGTTGCGGGAGGAGGGCCGCGTGAGCAGTTCTTC. Amino acids: CASSVAGGGPREQFF.